This T cell receptor beta chain is drawn from a study of blood T cell repertoires in COVID-19. The CDR3 totals 15 residues. The ends were cut back, 4 bases at V and 4 bases at J, with 16 bases in the middle. Germline values: CDR1 MDHEN, CDR2 SYDVKM. Enrollment of patients from Seattle took place during active infection, with longitudinal follow-up. Assay used: immunoSEQ multiplex PCR; TCRdb lists only in-frame clones, some missing. The data show tens of thousands of clones, roughly 91% seen once. What was sequenced was peripheral blood. The chain employs TRBV28 and TRBJ1-1; a weak D match, TRBD1 (6 bases). The receptor was derived from a man aged 50 or older with COVID-19, enrolled during active disease. The CDR3 region has the DNA TGTGCCAGCAGTTACCCCTTTAGGGGGGGCACTGAAGCTTTCTTT. It specifies CASSYPFRGGTEAFF.